This T cell receptor (beta chain) was captured in a study of control samples from healthy donors and cancer patients. Libraries were prepared by immunoSEQ multiplex PCR; TCRdb keeps only in-frame clonotypes and omits some of them. This repertoire shows 150,000 or so clones, approximately 94% found once; its top ten account for around 6.2%. The sequenced material came from blood. The receptor's source is a man between 40 and 49 years old in good health.

The CDR3 loop reads CASSLTRTSNYGYTF. Here the CDR3 DNA reads TGTGCCAGCAGCTTAACCCGGACTTCTAACTATGGCTACACCTTC. V gene TRBV9 combines with J gene TRBJ1-2, with D uncertain. The CDR3 totals 15 residues. Trimming shortened V by 4 bases and J by 0 bases, and 13 bases separated the two germline ends. Looked up from germline, CDR1 is SGDLS and CDR2 is YYNGEE.